The 20 T cell receptor beta chains in this list originate from one sample, sequenced in a study of blood T cells in healthy people across ages. A second about 6 to 11 cycle PCR used barcoded and J-beta primers. Via MiXCR, TCRdb re-called the 5' RACE reads, giving one row per CDR3 protein. Of over 1,200,000 distinct CDR3 sequences listed, around 59% are singletons. Input material: blood. The receptors were sampled from a man aged 18 to 29 in good health.

This sequence joins TRBV6-1 and TRBJ2-7; the match to TRBD2 covers 12 bases. Trimming at V came to 7 bases and at J to 0 bases, leaving 4 bases not matched to a gene. In germline, CDR1 is MNHNS, CDR2 SASEGT. The CDR3 spans 15 residues. This CDR3 reads CASKRLAGVSYEQYF. CDR3 coding DNA: TGTGCCAGCAAACGACTAGCGGGAGTCTCCTACGAGCAGTACTTC.

The chain carries TRBV3-1 and TRBJ2-1; D is unclear. The CDR3 spans 13 residues. The germline V gene has CDR1 LGHDT and CDR2 YNNKEL (reference sequence). The V end was cut by 0 bases, the J end by 13 bases, with 13 bases between. CDR3 sequence: CASSQENGIIQFF. In nucleotides, the CDR3 is TGTGCCAGCAGCCAAGAGAATGGGATCATCCAGTTCTTC.

This chain links TRBV27 with TRBJ2-7; 8 positions agree with TRBD1. The CDR3 spans 15 residues. Germline V CDR1 and CDR2: MNHEY, SMNVEV (reference sequence). The ends lost 5 bases at V and 4 bases at J; junction bases unmatched: 10. Here the CDR3 DNA reads TGTGCCAGCAGTGACAGGGGTCTTTCTCATTACGAGCAGTACTTC. This encodes CASSDRGLSHYEQYF.

This chain links TRBV7-2 with TRBJ2-3; 9 bases map to TRBD2. V shed 4 bases and J 1 base; nucleotides not matched to a gene: 6. The germline V gene encodes CDR1 SGHTA and CDR2 FQGNSA. This CDR3 has 16 amino acids. CDR3 region: CASSWIAGARTDTQYF. CDR3 bases: TGTGCCAGCAGCTGGATAGCGGGGGCGCGCACAGATACGCAGTATTTT.

The chain couples TRBV29-1 to TRBJ2-5, with 7 bases identical to TRBD1. Trimming at V came to 7 bases and at J to 4 bases, leaving 6 bases not matched to a gene. CDR1 is SQVTM and CDR2 is ANQGSEA in the germline V gene. CDR3 length: 12 residues. The CDR3 loop reads CSALTGLETQYF. CDR3 nucleotides: TGCAGCGCTCTGACAGGGCTAGAGACCCAGTACTTC.

V gene TRBV4-1 combines with J gene TRBJ2-1, with a possible D match to TRBD2 (5 bases). CDR1 MGHRA and CDR2 YSYEKL come from the germline V gene. CDR3 length equals 17 residues. V lost 5 bases and J 2 bases, leaving 19 bases between the germline ends. The CDR3 DNA reads TGCGCCAGCAGCGACGCCCCTAGCCCCGATCCCTACAATGAGCAGTTCTTC. Amino acid sequence: CASSDAPSPDPYNEQFF.

This sequence joins TRBV5-1 and TRBJ2-5, with 8 bases lining up with TRBD2. The CDR3 has 17 residues. Trimming took 0 bases from V and 0 from J; bases not matched to a gene: 7. The germline CDR1 and CDR2 sequences are SGHRS and YFSETQ. The CDR3 sequence is CASSLVGSGTYQETQYF. The CDR3 DNA reads TGCGCCAGCAGCTTGGTGGGTAGCGGGACGTACCAAGAGACCCAGTACTTC.

This chain links TRBV20-1 with TRBJ1-2; no clear D. The CDR3 sequence is 13 residues long. CDR1 and CDR2 from the germline V gene are DFQATT and SNEGSKA (reference sequence). Trimming left V 6 bases short and J 5 bases short, with 16 bases between. CDR3 residues: CSATPDGVYGYTF. Written as DNA, the CDR3 is TGCAGTGCCACCCCTGACGGCGTATATGGCTACACCTTC.

V gene TRBV3-1 combines with J gene TRBJ2-3; D gene uncertain. Trimming stripped 0 bases from V and 5 bases from J, with 15 bases between. This CDR3 spans 16 amino acids. Germline CDR1 reads LGHDT; CDR2 reads YNNKEL (reference sequence). This CDR3 is CASSQESAKEEDTQYF. CDR3 nucleotides: TGTGCCAGCAGCCAAGAGTCGGCAAAAGAAGAAGATACGCAGTATTTT.

The CDR3 spells CSATEVNNQPQHF. CDR3 nucleotide sequence: TGCAGTGCCACGGAGGTGAACAATCAGCCCCAGCATTTT. The V and J genes are TRBV20-1 and TRBJ1-5; D gene unclear. The CDR3 runs 13 residues. Germline assignment: CDR1 DFQATT and CDR2 SNEGSKA (reference sequence). V lost 6 bases and J 3 bases, leaving 12 bases between the germline ends.

Only one count was recorded for this clonotype. The rearrangement links TRBV5-1 to TRBJ2-7; D is perhaps TRBD1 or TRBD2 (5 bases each). The J call is uncertain, as TRBJ2-1 better fits the DNA end. Germline lookup yields CDR1 SGHRS and CDR2 YFSETQ. The CDR3 consists of 14 residues. The DNA for the CDR3 is TGCGCCAGCAGCTTGTGGCAGGGAGAAGCGGAGCAGTTCTTC. Its protein product is CASSLWQGEAEQFF.

The chain is built from TRBV7-2 and TRBJ2-1, with no clear D. The CDR3 covers 12 residues. The V gene lost 5 bases and the J gene lost 5 bases, with 7 bases spanning the gap. The germline V gene encodes CDR1 SGHTA and CDR2 FQGNSA. Here the CDR3 reads CASSHPHNEQFF. The CDR3 coding sequence is TGTGCCAGCAGCCACCCGCACAATGAGCAGTTCTTC.

This clonotype has just a few counts. V usage is TRBV5-1 and J usage is TRBJ2-7, with D possibly being TRBD2 (6 bases). CDR1 SGHRS and CDR2 YFSETQ come from the germline V gene. The V and J ends lost 4 bases and 3 bases respectively, with 11 bases between them. This CDR3 has 13 residues. The CDR3 nucleotides read TGCGCCAGCAGCGCGGGGAATGACTACGAGCAGTACTTC. Translated, it gives CASSAGNDYEQYF.

The V gene is TRBV20-1, the J gene TRBJ2-1, with 12 nucleotides matching TRBD2. CDR3 size: 16 residues. The V gene's germline CDR1 is DFQATT and CDR2 SNEGSKA (reference sequence). V trimming: 1 base; J trimming: 7 bases; junction bases outside the gene matches: 8. This CDR3 is CSARGVTSGGGNEQFF. CDR3 coding DNA: TGCAGTGCTAGAGGCGTGACTAGCGGGGGTGGGAATGAGCAGTTCTTC.

This clonotype was seen more than once but under ten times. The chain links TRBV29-1 to TRBJ2-1, with 8 bases aligning to TRBD2. The junction had 11 bases not matched to a gene; V was cut back by 4 bases and J by 9 bases. Germline V gene lookup returns CDR1 SQVTM and CDR2 ANQGSEA. This CDR3 is 14 amino acids long. The CDR3 DNA follows: TGCAGCGTTGTTCCAGCGGGAGTGGCGGTTGAGCAGTTCTTC. Protein product: CSVVPAGVAVEQFF.

This chain uses TRBV20-1 with TRBJ1-6; possible D gene TRBD1, 6 bases. V lost 3 bases and J 7 bases, leaving 16 bases between the germline ends. CDR1 DFQATT and CDR2 SNEGSKA come from the germline V gene (reference sequence). The CDR3 is 15 residues long. CDR3 coding DNA: TGCAGTGCTAGCCCACAGGGCGTGGGGAATTCACCCCTCCACTTT. This sequence encodes CSASPQGVGNSPLHF.

This clonotype has only one observation. The CDR3 region has the DNA TGTGCCATCGCGGACTCGGACAGGGGGCTTATGAACTATGGCTACACCTTC. The encoded protein is CAIADSDRGLMNYGYTF. V gene TRBV10-3 combines with J gene TRBJ1-2; 11 nucleotides match TRBD1. Germline assignment: CDR1 ENHRY and CDR2 SYGVKD. CDR3 length: 17 amino acids. Trimming removed 8 bases from V and 2 bases from J; junction bases left unmatched: 13.

This clonotype was observed a few times. The chain recombines TRBV6-2 or TRBV6-3 with TRBJ2-1; D perhaps matches TRBD1 (5 bases). Trimming left V 6 bases short and J 6 bases short, with 15 bases between. Germline CDR1 is MNHEY and CDR2 is SVGEGT. The CDR3 totals 14 residues. The CDR3 spells CASRDPGHSNEQFF. The DNA for the CDR3 is TGTGCCAGCAGAGATCCTGGACACTCCAATGAGCAGTTCTTC.

This chain links TRBV19 with TRBJ1-1; 9 bases are shared with TRBD1. V shed 6 bases, J shed 5 bases, and the junction held 10 bases outside the gene matches. Germline V gene sequence: CDR1 LNHDA, CDR2 SQIVND (reference sequence). The CDR3 is 15 residues long. CDR3 nucleotide sequence: TGTGCCAGTAGGGGACAGGGAATGGGTTTTACTGAAGCTTTCTTT. Translating it yields CASRGQGMGFTEAFF.

This clonotype has more than one count but fewer than ten. The chain links TRBV29-1 to TRBJ2-7, with D possibly TRBD1 on 6 matching bases. Trimming cost V 6 bases and J 6 bases, with 15 bases left between them. Germline CDR1 and CDR2: SQVTM and ANQGSEA. The CDR3 runs to 12 residues. DNA for the CDR3: TGCAGCGTCCTTCGCAGGGGTGGCGAGCAGTACTTC. It specifies CSVLRRGGEQYF.